Listed below are T cell receptor beta chains from one sample, sequenced in a study of T cells after yellow fever vaccination. TCRdb re-called the 5' RACE reads with MiXCR, one entry per CDR3 protein. This table has 250,000 to 300,000 distinct CDR3 sequences, over 10% appearing once. Sequences were derived from CD4+ T cells sorted from PBMCs, sampled 45 days after the yellow fever booster vaccination. The source is a man aged 30 to 45 who received the YFV17D yellow fever vaccine. Each CDR3 is given with its conserved first and last residue. The D gene is left open where the match is weak. Clone size is shown for a subset of rows, as once, few, many or a class of expanded clone.

v_gene,d_gene,j_gene,abundance,CDR3nt,CDR3aa
TRBV5-1,TRBD1,TRBJ2-7,once,TGCGCCAGCAGCAAACCCCGGGACAGTCGCAACGAGCAGTACTTC,CASSKPRDSRNEQYF
TRBV6-1,TRBD1,TRBJ1-5,few,TGTGCCAGCAGCCTGACAGGGGGAAGCAATCAGCCCCAGCATTTT,CASSLTGGSNQPQHF
TRBV29-1,NA,TRBJ1-2,NA,TGCAGCGTTGAAACAGGGAGTACTAACTATGGCTACACCTTC,CSVETGSTNYGYTF
TRBV12-3/TRBV12-4,NA,TRBJ2-5,few,TGTGCCAGCAAACTCCATGACAGGCCCGATCAGTACTTC,CASKLHDRPDQYF
TRBV9,NA,TRBJ2-1,few,TGTGCCAGCAGCGTAGGTAGTTGGCGGTCCCTTCTGTTCTTC,CASSVGSWRSLLFF
TRBV4-3,TRBD1,TRBJ1-2,few,TGCGCCAGCAGCCAAGATCGACAGGGGTTTTACTATGGCTACACCTTC,CASSQDRQGFYYGYTF
TRBV5-1,NA,TRBJ2-7,NA,TGCGCCAGCAGCTTGTACAGGGATGGCGAGCAGTACTTC,CASSLYRDGEQYF
TRBV7-2,TRBD1,TRBJ2-7,few,TGTGCCAGCAGCGGACGACAGGGAAACTACGAGCAGTACTTC,CASSGRQGNYEQYF
TRBV28,NA,TRBJ2-5,NA,TGTGCCAGCAGCGACCAGGGGAAGGGGGAGACCCAGTACTTC,CASSDQGKGETQYF
TRBV5-1,TRBD2,TRBJ2-1,few,TGCGCCAGCTCCCCGACCATAGCGGGGGACTACAATGAGCAGTTCTTC,CASSPTIAGDYNEQFF
TRBV7-2,NA,TRBJ1-1,few,TGTGCCAGCAGCTCACAAGTTAGGGTGAACACTGAAGCTTTCTTT,CASSSQVRVNTEAFF
TRBV12-3/TRBV12-4,NA,TRBJ2-1,many,TGTGCCAGCAGTTTAGGCGCGGGCAATGAGCAGTTCTTC,CASSLGAGNEQFF
TRBV5-5,NA,TRBJ1-1,NA,TGTGCCAGCAGCCTGGACAGTGGCCGCACTGAAGCTTTCTTT,CASSLDSGRTEAFF
TRBV12-3/TRBV12-4,TRBD2,TRBJ2-2,few,TGTGCCAGCAGTTATAGCGGGAGCATCACCGGGGAGCTGTTTTTT,CASSYSGSITGELFF
TRBV20-1,NA,TRBJ2-4,NA,TGCAGTGCTAGAGATCCATGGGCTAGCACGGTTCAGTACTTC,CSARDPWASTVQYF
TRBV29-1,TRBD2,TRBJ2-7,few,TGCAGCGTTGTACCGCGACTAGCATCCCACGAGCAGTACTTC,CSVVPRLASHEQYF
TRBV6-1,NA,TRBJ2-3,few,TGTGCCAGCATCCCCGGGACCCCCACAGATACGCAGTATTTT,CASIPGTPTDTQYF
TRBV5-1,TRBD1,TRBJ2-3,NA,TGCGCCAGCAGCCCGGGACAGGGGAAAGATACGCAGTATTTT,CASSPGQGKDTQYF
TRBV5-6,NA,TRBJ2-1,few,TGTGCCAGCAGCTTATTAGGTGAGCAGTTCTTC,CASSLLGEQFF
TRBV7-2,NA,TRBJ1-2,NA,TGTGCCAGCAGCCATCAGGGAATCGCCTATGGCTACACCTTC,CASSHQGIAYGYTF